This TCR beta chain was captured by sequencing in a study of blood T cell repertoires in COVID-19. Study-wide background: Nucleic acid was either cDNA or gDNA, and it came from T cells, B-cell-depleted T cells, or PBMCs.

The data were produced by immunoSEQ multiplex PCR, yet TCRdb's version contains in-frame clones alone and is incomplete. The sample records under 350,000 clones, 86% being singletons. V lost 5 bases to trimming and J lost 2 bases; unmatched junction nucleotides: 3. The CDR3 runs to 14 residues. CDR1 and CDR2 from the germline V gene are KGHDR and SFDVKD. The sequence came from a woman aged 18-35 years who had recovered from COVID-19. The genes are TRBV24-1 and TRBJ2-5, with 8 bases that match TRBD2. What was sequenced was PBMCs or T cells enriched from blood (not recorded which). The DNA of the CDR3 is TGTGCCACCAGTGTTAGCGGGGCGCAAGAGACCCAGTACTTC. Residues: CATSVSGAQETQYF.